This TCR beta chain was observed in a study of T cell repertoires in cytomegalovirus infection. Using its own MiXCR run on the reads, TCRdb lists one record per CDR3 protein. Here the sample spans 200,000 or so distinct CDR3 sequences, 28% being singletons. This clonotype was detected a few times. Its antigen is not identified. Study findings and constraints: Cumulative public TCR beta family frequency identified CMV carriers with the relevant HLA.

Germline loops: CDR1 SGHTA, CDR2 FQGNSA. The CDR3 is made up of 16 amino acids. Trimming shortened V by 0 bases and J by 7 bases, and 15 bases separated the two germline ends. The sequence came from a human donor in good health (CMV status not recorded). Some clones in this sample may be carry-over from other donors' samples. This chain links TRBV7-2 with TRBJ2-2, with D uncertain. Material: PBMCs. This CDR3 reads CASSLAQVGLDGELFF. In nucleotides, the CDR3 is TGTGCCAGCAGCTTAGCCCAGGTCGGGCTTGACGGGGAGCTGTTTTTT.